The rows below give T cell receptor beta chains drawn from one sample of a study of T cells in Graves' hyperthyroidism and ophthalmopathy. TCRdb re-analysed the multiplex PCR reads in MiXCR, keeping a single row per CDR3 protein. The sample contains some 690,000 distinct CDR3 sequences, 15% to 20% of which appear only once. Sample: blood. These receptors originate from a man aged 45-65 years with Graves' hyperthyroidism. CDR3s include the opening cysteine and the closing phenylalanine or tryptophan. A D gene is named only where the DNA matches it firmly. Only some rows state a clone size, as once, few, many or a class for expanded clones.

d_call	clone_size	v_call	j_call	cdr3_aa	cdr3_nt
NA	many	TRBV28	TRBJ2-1	CASSSDQSSYNEQFF	TGTGCCAGCAGTTCGGACCAGAGCTCCTACAATGAGCAGTTCTTC
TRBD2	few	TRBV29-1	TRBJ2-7	CSEGLRESPEQYF	TGCAGCGAGGGGTTGCGGGAGTCACCCGAGCAGTACTTC
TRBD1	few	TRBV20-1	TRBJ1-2	CSARDAGTGLYGYTF	TGCAGTGCTAGAGACGCCGGGACAGGACTCTATGGCTACACCTTC
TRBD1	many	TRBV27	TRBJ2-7	CASSPVDRVYEQYF	TGTGCCAGCAGTCCGGTGGACAGGGTATACGAGCAGTACTTC
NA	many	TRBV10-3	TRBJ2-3	CAISDFPGTTPTDTQYF	TGTGCCATCAGTGATTTTCCGGGAACAACACCCACAGATACGCAGTATTTT
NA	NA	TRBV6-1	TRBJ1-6	CASSESGSSPLHF	TGTGCCAGCAGTGAATCGGGGTCCTCACCCCTCCACTTT
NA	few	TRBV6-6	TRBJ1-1	CASSYPPGEEEAFF	TGTGCCAGCAGTTACCCCCCCGGGGAAGAAGAAGCTTTCTTT
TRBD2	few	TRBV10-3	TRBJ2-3	CAISGPGLAGAADTQYF	TGTGCCATCAGTGGGCCGGGACTAGCGGGAGCGGCAGATACGCAGTATTTT
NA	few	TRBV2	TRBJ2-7	CATQSKVSGYEQYF	TGTGCCACACAATCAAAGGTGTCGGGATACGAGCAGTACTTC
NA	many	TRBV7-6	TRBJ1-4	CASSLAGAVNEKLFF	TGTGCCAGCAGCTTAGCCGGGGCAGTTAATGAAAAACTGTTTTTT
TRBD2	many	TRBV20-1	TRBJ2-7	CSARDYTAGGTYEQYF	TGCAGTGCTAGAGATTATACGGCGGGGGGTACCTACGAGCAGTACTTC
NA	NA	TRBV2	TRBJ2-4	CASLTRTGAPKNTQYF	TGTGCCAGCCTAACCCGCACGGGGGCTCCCAAAAACACTCAGTACTTC
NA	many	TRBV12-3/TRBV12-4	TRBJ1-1	CASSLARQVRTEAFF	TGTGCCAGCAGTTTAGCGCGACAGGTGAGGACTGAAGCTTTCTTT
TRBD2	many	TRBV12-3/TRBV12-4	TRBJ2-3	CASSSRVAGAGDTQYF	TGTGCCAGCAGTTCACGGGTAGCGGGAGCGGGAGATACGCAGTATTTT
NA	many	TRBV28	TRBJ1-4	CASSGSTTNEKLFF	TGTGCCAGCAGTGGTAGTACAACTAATGAAAAACTGTTTTTT
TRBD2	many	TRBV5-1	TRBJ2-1	CASSAGLEYNEQFF	TGCGCCAGCAGCGCGGGACTAGAATACAATGAGCAGTTCTTC
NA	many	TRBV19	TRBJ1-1	CASGLVGGDHTEAFF	TGTGCCAGTGGACTCGTTGGGGGCGACCACACTGAAGCTTTCTTT
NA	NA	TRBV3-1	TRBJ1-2	CASSQGTELYGYTF	TGTGCCAGCAGCCAAGGGACGGAACTCTATGGCTACACCTTC
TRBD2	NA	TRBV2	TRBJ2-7	CASRLAGFDGQYF	TGTGCCAGCAGACTAGCGGGATTTGACGGGCAGTACTTC
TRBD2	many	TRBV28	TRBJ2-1	CASQVALLAGGNEQFF	TGTGCCAGTCAAGTCGCCCTACTAGCGGGAGGAAATGAGCAGTTCTTC
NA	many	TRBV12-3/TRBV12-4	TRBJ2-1	CASSFQVRLASYNEQFF	TGTGCCAGCAGTTTTCAGGTTAGGCTAGCGTCTTACAATGAGCAGTTCTTC
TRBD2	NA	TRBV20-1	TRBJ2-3	CSAITPAGRTDTQYF	TGCAGTGCTATAACCCCAGCGGGACGCACAGATACGCAGTATTTT
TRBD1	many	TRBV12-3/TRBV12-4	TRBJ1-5	CASSRADRAYSNQPQHF	TGTGCCAGCAGCCGGGCGGACAGGGCCTATAGCAATCAGCCCCAGCATTTT
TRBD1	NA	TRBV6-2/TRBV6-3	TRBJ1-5	CASSPLTGGSNQPQHF	TGTGCCAGCAGCCCCTTGACAGGGGGCAGCAATCAGCCCCAGCATTTT
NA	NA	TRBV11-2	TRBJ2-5	CASSLEFGETQYF	TGTGCCAGCAGCTTAGAGTTCGGAGAGACCCAGTACTTC
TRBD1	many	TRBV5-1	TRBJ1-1	CASSRWTGANTEAFF	TGCGCCAGCAGCAGATGGACAGGGGCGAACACTGAAGCTTTCTTT
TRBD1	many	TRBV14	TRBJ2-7	CASSRGQGLSYEQYF	TGTGCCAGCAGCAGGGGACAGGGGCTATCCTACGAGCAGTACTTC
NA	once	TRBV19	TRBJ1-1	CASSIDKNTEAFF	TGTGCCAGTAGTATAGACAAGAACACTGAAGCTTTCTTT